Listed below are T cell receptor beta chains from one sample, sequenced in a study of graft-versus-host responses after intestinal transplantation. Their recognized antigens are unknown. Profiling relied on immunoSEQ multiplex PCR, and the TCRdb table lists in-frame clones only, not all of them. The sample includes over 100,000 clones, approximately 95% of them seen just once. Sequencing was performed on unstimulated CD8+ T cells sorted from spleen or lymph node cells, taken before intestinal transplant. The origin of the receptors is a human donor who received an intestinal transplant. The CDR3 runs from the conserved cysteine through the conserved F or W. D genes are given only for firm matches. A clone size is listed for some rows: how often the clone was seen (once, few, many), or a class if it is expanded.

>TRBD2|TRBJ2-7|.|TRBV7-3
CASSLLAGGPGEQYF
TGTGCCAGCAGCCTACTAGCGGGAGGGCCGGGGGAGCAGTACTTC
>.|TRBJ1-2|few|TRBV7-9
CASSVGSSGGYTF
TGTGCCAGCAGCGTTGGTAGCTCAGGCGGCTACACCTTC
>TRBD1|TRBJ2-7|.|TRBV4-3
CASSQDRDRPYEQYF
TGCGCCAGCAGCCAAGACCGGGACAGGCCCTACGAGCAGTACTTC
>TRBD1|TRBJ2-3|.|TRBV10-3
CAISDPQTGGTDTQYF
TGTGCCATCAGTGACCCTCAGACAGGGGGGACAGATACGCAGTATTTT
>TRBD1|TRBJ1-2|.|TRBV4-1
CASSQATGGYGYTF
TGCGCCAGCAGCCAAGCAACAGGGGGGTATGGCTACACCTTC
>TRBD2|TRBJ2-7|.|TRBV6-5
CASSLLAGGSYEQYF
TGTGCCAGCAGCCTACTAGCGGGAGGCTCCTACGAGCAGTACTTC
>TRBD2|TRBJ2-7|.|TRBV4-3
CASSEGGNYEQYF
TGCGCCAGCAGCGAGGGAGGGAACTACGAGCAGTACTTC
>.|TRBJ1-1|.|TRBV28
CASSFIRPGGVNTEAFF
TGTGCCAGCAGTTTTATTCGTCCTGGCGGCGTGAACACTGAAGCTTTCTTT
>.|TRBJ2-7|.|TRBV9
CASSVEPGPLYEQYF
TGTGCCAGCAGCGTAGAACCGGGACCCCTCTACGAGCAGTACTTC
>TRBD1|TRBJ1-4|.|TRBV30
CAWRPGQGTAPVLNNEKLFF
TGTGCCTGGCGGCCGGGACAGGGAACCGCCCCCGTTCTAAATAATGAAAAACTGTTTTTT
>.|TRBJ1-1|.|TRBV7-8
CASSFRAGGTEAFF
TGTGCCAGCAGCTTCCGGGCCGGGGGGACTGAAGCTTTCTTT
>TRBD1|TRBJ1-1|once|TRBV27
CASSDRGPGTEAFF
TGTGCCAGCAGTGACAGGGGGCCTGGCACTGAAGCTTTCTTT
>TRBD1|TRBJ1-2|.|TRBV6-5
CASSPETGINYGYTF
TGTGCCAGCAGCCCCGAGACAGGGATTAACTATGGCTACACCTTC
>TRBD2|TRBJ2-1|.|TRBV27
CASSLGLDGEQFF
TGTGCCAGCAGTCTAGGACTAGACGGTGAGCAGTTCTTC
>TRBD1|TRBJ1-1|.|TRBV30
CAWTQTGPSEAFF
TGTGCCTGGACCCAGACAGGGCCCTCTGAAGCTTTCTTT
>.|TRBJ2-1|.|TRBV7-2
CASSPSQGRPYNEQFF
TGTGCCAGCAGCCCTTCACAGGGTCGCCCTTACAATGAGCAGTTCTTC
>TRBD2|TRBJ2-3|.|TRBV7-6
CASSLALAGGGHTDTQYF
TGTGCCAGCAGCTTAGCACTAGCGGGAGGGGGTCACACAGATACGCAGTATTTT
>.|TRBJ1-4|.|TRBV2
CASSWTATNEKLFF
TGTGCCAGCAGTTGGACAGCAACTAATGAAAAACTGTTTTTT
>.|TRBJ2-7|.|TRBV27
CASSFSRGEQYF
TGTGCCAGCAGTTTTTCTCGGGGGGAGCAGTACTTC
>.|TRBJ2-7|.|TRBV4-1
CASSQDASHEQYF
TGCGCCAGCAGCCAAGACGCATCCCACGAGCAGTACTTC
>.|TRBJ1-1|few|TRBV5-1
CASSLRGTEAFF
TGTGCCAGCAGCTTACGAGGAACTGAAGCTTTCTTT
>.|TRBJ1-1|.|TRBV30
CAWSVAGIEAFF
TGTGCCTGGAGTGTAGCCGGAATTGAAGCTTTCTTT
>.|TRBJ1-1|.|TRBV5-8
CASSLVGGLANTEAFF
TGTGCCAGCAGCTTGGTGGGGGGGCTGGCCAACACTGAAGCTTTCTTT
>.|TRBJ2-7|.|TRBV9
CASSPIWGYEQYF
TGTGCCAGCAGCCCGATTTGGGGGTACGAGCAGTACTTC
>.|TRBJ1-3|.|TRBV9
CASSGEGALSGNTIYF
TGTGCCAGCAGCGGGGAAGGGGCCCTCTCTGGAAACACCATATATTTT
>.|TRBJ2-7|.|TRBV29-1
CSVAPDSSYEQYF
TGCAGCGTTGCCCCAGACAGCTCCTACGAGCAGTACTTC
>TRBD2|TRBJ2-1|.|TRBV4-2
CASSHEGLGGDNEQFF
TGTGCCAGCAGCCATGAGGGACTAGGGGGGGACAATGAGCAGTTCTTC
>TRBD1|TRBJ2-1|.|TRBV10-3
CAISRDRDNEQFF
TGTGCCATCAGTCGAGACAGGGACAATGAGCAGTTCTTC
>.|TRBJ2-1|.|TRBV19
CASSMLLARDDNEQFF
TGTGCCAGTAGTATGCTTCTAGCGCGGGACGACAATGAGCAGTTCTTC
>.|TRBJ1-2|.|TRBV27
CASSWGMTGGYGYTF
TGTGCCAGCAGTTGGGGTATGACAGGCGGATATGGCTACACCTTC
>TRBD2|TRBJ2-7|.|TRBV7-2
CASSTYPGTSSEQYF
TGTGCCAGCAGCACTTACCCCGGGACTAGTAGCGAGCAGTACTTC
>.|TRBJ2-1|.|TRBV9
CASSVADSFNEQFF
TGTGCCAGCAGCGTAGCAGATAGCTTCAATGAGCAGTTCTTC
>TRBD2|TRBJ2-1|.|TRBV30
CAWSVRWGSSGSPLSSYNEQFF
TGTGCCTGGAGTGTACGTTGGGGATCTAGCGGGAGTCCCTTAAGCTCCTACAATGAGCAGTTCTTC
>TRBD1|TRBJ1-4|.|TRBV27
CASSPTGTGGANEKLFF
TGTGCCAGCAGTCCCACCGGGACAGGGGGGGCTAATGAAAAACTGTTTTTT
>TRBD2|TRBJ2-2|.|TRBV27
CASSLSSGFANTGELFF
TGTGCCAGCAGTTTGTCTAGCGGGTTCGCGAACACCGGGGAGCTGTTTTTT
>.|TRBJ2-3|.|TRBV5-5
CASSLVQERYTDTQYF
TGTGCCAGCAGCTTGGTGCAGGAACGGTACACAGATACGCAGTATTTT
>TRBD1|TRBJ2-3|once|TRBV18
CASSPRPLGQGPLAGTDTQYF
TGTGCCAGCTCACCACGGCCCCTAGGACAGGGACCTCTCGCGGGCACAGATACGCAGTATTTT
>TRBD2|TRBJ2-7|.|TRBV28
CASSSRTSGRSAYEQYF
TGTGCCAGCAGTTCCCGGACTAGCGGGAGATCTGCCTACGAGCAGTACTTC
>.|TRBJ1-5|.|TRBV2
CASSERSGRTNQPQHF
TGTGCCAGCAGTGAACGGTCAGGTCGGACCAATCAGCCCCAGCATTTT
>.|TRBJ1-1|.|TRBV6-5
CASSLGQHLTEAFF
TGTGCCAGCAGTTTGGGACAACACCTAACTGAAGCTTTCTTT
>TRBD2|TRBJ2-2|.|TRBV7-8
CASSLAREGAGGDTGELFF
TGTGCCAGCAGCTTAGCCCGGGAGGGTGCGGGAGGGGACACCGGGGAGCTGTTTTTT
>.|TRBJ2-5|.|TRBV28
CASRDPGIQETQYF
TGTGCCAGCAGGGACCCTGGGATCCAAGAGACCCAGTACTTC
>TRBD2|TRBJ2-7|.|TRBV11-2
CASSLAGGPYEQYF
TGTGCCAGCAGCTTAGCGGGAGGGCCCTACGAGCAGTACTTC
>.|TRBJ2-7|.|TRBV4-3
CASSQDLDYERYF
TGCGCCAGCAGCCAAGATCTCGACTACGAGCGGTACTTC
>TRBD2|TRBJ2-7|.|TRBV28
CASSSGLAVTGNYEQYF
TGTGCCAGCAGTAGCGGACTAGCGGTGACGGGGAACTACGAGCAGTACTTC
>.|TRBJ2-7|.|TRBV27
CASRRHRSYEQYF
TGTGCCAGCCGCCGGCACAGATCCTACGAGCAGTACTTC
>.|TRBJ2-7|.|TRBV19
CASSIYPTGEGEQYF
TGTGCCAGTAGTATTTACCCGACAGGGGAGGGCGAGCAGTACTTC
>.|TRBJ2-7|.|TRBV27
CASRGSSYEQYF
TGTGCCAGTCGAGGAAGCTCCTACGAGCAGTACTTC
>TRBD2|TRBJ2-1|.|TRBV4-1
CASSQVAGVLYNEQFF
TGCGCCAGCAGCCAAGTAGCGGGGGTCCTTTACAATGAGCAGTTCTTC
>TRBD1|TRBJ1-2|.|TRBV19
CASFGQELGYTF
TGTGCCAGTTTTGGACAGGAACTTGGCTACACCTTC
>.|TRBJ1-2|.|TRBV6-6
CASSYGPRPSGYTF
TGTGCCAGCAGTTACGGGCCGCGGCCTTCAGGCTACACCTTC
>.|TRBJ2-3|.|TRBV5-4
CASSGKPGTDTQYF
TGTGCCAGCAGTGGTAAGCCGGGCACAGATACGCAGTATTTT
>.|TRBJ2-2|.|TRBV4-3
CASSPPGDTGELFF
TGCGCCAGCAGCCCCCCGGGGGACACCGGGGAGCTGTTTTTT
>.|TRBJ1-4|.|TRBV5-4
CASSPVGSNEKLFF
TGTGCCAGCAGCCCCGTGGGGAGTAATGAAAAACTGTTTTTT